What follows are 28 T cell receptor beta chains derived from one specimen sequenced in a study of regulatory T cells in long-lasting Graves disease. Time point given: persistent/refractory GD, antithyroid drugs over 5 years with positive TRAb. Generation of the TCR library employed RNA extracted from PBMCs. Sequencing libraries for TCR beta were prepared with iRepertoire HTBI primers and Arm-PCR of CDR3 regions. TCRdb reprocessed the multiplex PCR reads via MiXCR and lists one record per CDR3 protein. The sample has 650,000 to 850,000 distinct CDR3 sequences, around 30% seen once. Sequencing used peripheral blood mononuclear cells (PBMCs), obtained when the disease was refractory, from a patient treated with antithyroid drugs. Receptors originate from a female donor with Graves disease.

The chain is built from TRBV20-1 and TRBJ1-2, with 11 bases matching TRBD1. Trimming at V came to 0 bases and at J to 4 bases, leaving 13 bases not matched to a gene. The CDR3 extends over 18 amino acids. Germline V gene sequence: CDR1 DFQATT, CDR2 SNEGSKA (reference sequence). The CDR3 loop reads CSARDRLGQGELSYGYTF. In nucleotides, the CDR3 is TGCAGTGCTAGAGATCGGTTGGGACAGGGGGAATTATCCTATGGCTACACCTTC.

This clonotype was observed a handful of times. One junction end does not reproduce the germline sequence, and a read error may be involved. This chain links TRBV5-1 with TRBJ1-6; no clear D. The V gene's germline CDR1 is SGHRS and CDR2 YFSETQ. The CDR3 contains 13 residues. CDR3 nucleotides: TGCGCCAGCAGATTGGAGCAGAATTCACCCCTCCACTTT. Translating it yields CASRLEQNSPLHF. The full variable domain, in which reference TRBV5-1 and TRBJ1-6 provide the parts outside the CDR3, is KAGVTQTPRYLIKTRGQQVTLSCSPISGHRSVSWYQQTPGQGLQFLFEYFSETQRNKGNFPGRFSGRQFSNSRSEMNVSTLELGDSALYLCASRLEQNSPLHFGNGTRLTVT.

The chain couples TRBV11-2 to TRBJ2-3; 7 bases map to TRBD2. The CDR3 has 17 amino acids. CDR1 and CDR2 (germline): SGHAT, FQNNGV. V lost 1 base, J lost 0 bases, and 7 bases stayed unmatched. The chain's CDR3 is CASSLVGVGGSTDTQYF. Here the CDR3 DNA reads TGTGCCAGCAGCTTAGTCGGAGTGGGAGGGAGCACAGATACGCAGTATTTT.

This rearrangement joins TRBV5-1 to TRBJ1-2; 8 nucleotides line up with TRBD1. V lost 1 base and J lost 4; bases outside the gene matches: 6. The CDR3 is 15 amino acids. Per the germline V gene, CDR1 is SGHRS and CDR2 is YFSETQ. This chain's CDR3 is CASSLLTGAFYGYTF. The CDR3 DNA sequence: TGCGCCAGCAGCTTGTTGACAGGGGCGTTCTATGGCTACACCTTC. Using reference TRBV5-1 and TRBJ1-2 for the parts outside the CDR3, the full variable domain is KAGVTQTPRYLIKTRGQQVTLSCSPISGHRSVSWYQQTPGQGLQFLFEYFSETQRNKGNFPGRFSGRQFSNSRSEMNVSTLELGDSALYLCASSLLTGAFYGYTFGSGTRLTVV.

This clonotype has more than one count but fewer than ten. The chain links TRBV10-3 to TRBJ1-5; tentative D call: TRBD1 (6 bases). CDR1 ENHRY and CDR2 SYGVKD come from the germline V gene. The CDR3 consists of 13 residues. V lost 7 bases and J 5 bases, leaving 12 bases between the germline ends. In DNA form, the CDR3 reads TGTGCCATCAACGGACAGCCCGATCAGCCCCAGCATTTT. Encoded protein: CAINGQPDQPQHF.

There are a few counts of this clonotype. The chain has TRBV12-3 or TRBV12-4 and TRBJ2-7, with a tentative D call TRBD2 (6 bases). CDR3 length: 13 residues. V gave up 3 bases and J gave up 4 bases, with 10 bases separating them. The CDR3 DNA reads TGTGCCAGCAGTTTGGGACTGATATACGAGCAGTACTTC. This sequence encodes CASSLGLIYEQYF.

V and J are TRBV11-2 and TRBJ2-7, with TRBD2 matching over 12 bases. Germline CDR1 and CDR2: SGHAT and FQNNGV. V was clipped by 6 bases and J by 2 bases; unmatched bases: 5. The CDR3 extends over 15 amino acids. The CDR3 region is CASRPTSGSPYEQYF. The DNA of the CDR3 is TGTGCCAGCAGACCGACTAGCGGGAGTCCCTACGAGCAGTACTTC.

This chain links TRBV29-1 with TRBJ1-1, with TRBD1 as a possible D gene (6 bases). Germline V gene lookup returns CDR1 SQVTM and CDR2 ANQGSEA. CDR3 size: 13 residues. V lost 1 base and J 6 bases, leaving 12 bases between the germline ends. The CDR3 loop is CSVEGGALAEAFF. CDR3 nucleotides: TGCAGCGTTGAAGGGGGGGCTCTCGCTGAAGCTTTCTTT.

This clonotype was recorded many times. J is TRBJ2-7 and V is TRBV6-5; TRBD1 matches at 8 bases. CDR3 length: 14 amino acids. Trimming cost V 2 bases and J 7 bases; bases outside gene matches: 7. Germline values: CDR1 MNHEY, CDR2 SVGAGI. The DNA for the CDR3 is TGTGCCAGCAGTTACCAGGACAGGGTGGAAGAGCAGTACTTC. As protein: CASSYQDRVEEQYF.

Concerning this clonotype itself: The junction does not match germline at one end; this may be a read error. V gene TRBV13 combines with J gene TRBJ1-3, with unresolved D. The length of the CDR3 is 19 residues. Germline CDR1 reads PRHDT; CDR2 reads FYEKMQ (reference sequence). In DNA, the CDR3 is TGTTCCAGCAGCTTAGTTAGGAACCGAGGCTGGAGCTCTGGAAACACTATATATTTT. The encoded protein is CSSSLVRNRGWSSGNTIYF.

V gene TRBV9 combines with J gene TRBJ2-1; D unclear. This CDR3 is 12 amino acids long. Germline V gives CDR1 SGDLS, CDR2 YYNGEE. V was pared by 0 bases and J by 5 bases, with 3 bases between. CDR3 nucleotide sequence: TGTGCCAGCAGCGTAGCCAACAATGAGCAGTTCTTC. Residues: CASSVANNEQFF. Filled out from reference TRBV9 and TRBJ2-1, the complete variable domain reads DSGVTQTPKHLITATGQRVTLRCSPRSGDLSVYWYQQSLDQGLQFLIQYYNGEERAKGNILERFSAQQFPDLHSELNLSSLELGDSALYFCASSVANNEQFFGPGTRLTVL.

This chain uses TRBV5-1 with TRBJ1-3, with D possibly TRBD1 on 6 matching bases. Trimming stripped 0 bases from V and 2 bases from J, with 9 bases between. Germline CDR1 SGHRS, CDR2 YFSETQ. This CDR3 region has 15 residues. Here the CDR3 reads CASSLATGAGNTIYF. CDR3 in DNA: TGCGCCAGCAGCTTGGCGACAGGCGCTGGAAACACCATATATTTT.

There are a few counts of this clonotype. The rearrangement links TRBV11-2 to TRBJ2-1; 7 positions match TRBD1. V shed 5 bases, J shed 7 bases, and the junction held 11 bases outside the gene matches. The CDR3 sequence is 15 residues long. Germline V lookup: CDR1 SGHAT, CDR2 FQNNGV. Here the CDR3 reads CASSQLTGHLNEQFF. The DNA for the CDR3 is TGTGCCAGCAGCCAGTTGACAGGGCATTTGAATGAGCAGTTCTTC.

This clonotype was picked up a small number of times. This chain joins TRBV20-1 and TRBJ2-7, with D unresolved. V was pared by 3 bases and J by 6 bases, with 9 bases between. CDR1 is DFQATT and CDR2 is SNEGSKA in the germline V gene (reference sequence). The CDR3 is 11 amino acids. The CDR3 is CSASPVREQYF. In DNA, the CDR3 is TGCAGTGCTAGTCCCGTGCGCGAGCAGTACTTC.

Comments on this clonotype: Possible read error: a much larger clone is one base away. The CDR3 protein is CASSELQGQTNSYEQYF. Written as DNA, the CDR3 is TGTGCCAGCAGTGAACTCCAGGGACAGACGAACTCCTACGAGCAGTACTTC. The rearrangement links TRBV2 to TRBJ2-7, with TRBD1 matching 7 bases. This CDR3 spans 17 amino acids. Losses at the gene ends were 2 bases for V and 0 bases for J; bases not matched to a gene: 10. Germline values: CDR1 SNHLY, CDR2 FYNNEI. The whole variable domain, filled in from reference TRBV2 and TRBJ2-7, reads EPEVTQTPSHQVTQMGQEVILRCVPISNHLYFYWYRQILGQKVEFLVSFYNNEISEKSEIFDDQFSVERPDGSNFTLKIRSTKLEDSAMYFCASSELQGQTNSYEQYFGPGTRLTVT.

Here the CDR3 DNA reads TGTGCCAGCAGGGCCCCGACAGGTCACGAGCAGTACTTC. This encodes CASRAPTGHEQYF. The rearrangement links TRBV2 to TRBJ2-7; perhaps TRBD1 as D (6 bases). V gave up 6 bases and J gave up 5 bases, with 14 bases separating them. The CDR3 length is 13 residues. Per germline, CDR1 SNHLY and CDR2 FYNNEI.

This chain uses TRBV9 with TRBJ2-1; perhaps TRBD2 as D (6 bases). CDR1 SGDLS and CDR2 YYNGEE come from the germline V gene. V was trimmed by 4 bases and J by 2 bases, leaving 13 bases between them. The CDR3 spans 15 residues. The CDR3 DNA reads as TGTGCCAGCAGCTACGGGAGTCCCCCCTACAATGAGCAGTTCTTC. Translation: CASSYGSPPYNEQFF.

The rearrangement joins TRBV28 to TRBJ2-2; D remains ambiguous. The ends were cut back, 4 bases at V and 6 bases at J, with 6 bases in the middle. Germline V CDR1 and CDR2: MDHEN, SYDVKM. The CDR3 loop spans 12 amino acids. The CDR3 nucleotides read TGTGCCAGCAGTTCCCCGTCCGGGGAGCTGTTTTTT. Protein: CASSSPSGELFF.

The rearrangement joins TRBV5-6 to TRBJ1-5, with D possibly matching TRBD1 (6 bases). The CDR3 spans 16 residues. V was cut by 1 base and J by 0 bases, with 11 bases left in between. Germline CDR1 and CDR2: SGHDT and YYEEEE. The CDR3 is CASSLTAGVSNQPQHF. CDR3 in DNA: TGTGCCAGCAGCTTGACGGCAGGGGTTAGCAATCAGCCCCAGCATTTT.

The chain employs TRBV7-9 and TRBJ2-5; 9 positions agree with TRBD1. Looked up from germline, CDR1 is SEHNR and CDR2 is FQNEAQ (reference sequence). This CDR3 contains 16 residues. The V segment lost 5 bases and the J segment 4 bases; nucleotides outside the gene matches: 11. The CDR3 DNA sequence: TGTGCCAGCAGCCCCCTCCCGGGACAGGGAATAGAGACCCAGTACTTC. Its protein is CASSPLPGQGIETQYF.

This clonotype was observed at least ten times. This chain uses TRBV28 with TRBJ1-1; D gene uncertain. This CDR3 is built from 15 residues. Trimming stripped 5 bases from V and 4 bases from J, with 17 bases between. The V gene's germline CDR1 is MDHEN and CDR2 SYDVKM. CDR3 nucleotides: TGTGCCAGCAGTCCCTTAGGTGGGAGGCGCACTGAAGCTTTCTTT. This codes for CASSPLGGRRTEAFF.

The chain is built from TRBV30 and TRBJ2-7, with a possible D match to TRBD2 (5 bases). From germline, CDR1 is GTSNPN and CDR2 SVGIG (reference sequence). CDR3 length: 13 residues. With 2 bases removed from V and 3 bases from J, the gap between germline ends came to 11 bases. CDR3 DNA sequence: TGTGCCTGGAGTTTTGGGAGCGGCTACGAGCAGTACTTC. Its protein is CAWSFGSGYEQYF.

V usage is TRBV10-3 and J usage is TRBJ1-1; 9 nucleotides match TRBD1. The ends lost 4 bases at V and 4 bases at J; junction bases unmatched: 7. Germline loops: CDR1 ENHRY, CDR2 SYGVKD. The CDR3 has 15 amino acids. The CDR3 is CAISGGQGSLTEAFF. The CDR3 coding sequence is TGTGCCATCAGTGGTGGACAGGGGTCTCTCACTGAAGCTTTCTTT.

At least ten counts were recorded for this clonotype. This chain links TRBV5-1 with TRBJ2-7, with 10 bases matching TRBD1. Germline assignment: CDR1 SGHRS and CDR2 YFSETQ. Germline trimming cut 0 bases from V and 2 bases from J; bases unmatched to any gene: 2. CDR3 length: 15 residues. CDR3: CASSLGGTGAYEQYF. CDR3 DNA: TGCGCCAGCAGCTTGGGAGGGACAGGGGCCTACGAGCAGTACTTC.

Worth noting for this clonotype: Since a much larger clone is just one base distant, this may be a read error. The V and J genes are TRBV12-3 or TRBV12-4 and TRBJ1-5, with 7 bases lining up with TRBD1. The CDR3 spans 13 residues. CDR3: CASGLTGWGAQHF. The CDR3 DNA reads TGTGCCAGCGGTTTGACAGGGTGGGGTGCCCAGCATTTT.

This clonotype has a count of ten or more. This CDR3 is CASMGSGGAGQPQHF. The CDR3 DNA reads TGTGCCAGCATGGGGTCAGGGGGCGCTGGACAGCCCCAGCATTTT. This chain connects TRBV2 to TRBJ1-5; 8 nucleotides agree with TRBD1. Trimming cost V 7 bases and J 7 bases; bases outside gene matches: 12. The CDR3 loop spans 15 amino acids. Germline CDR1 SNHLY, CDR2 FYNNEI.

This clonotype was seen a few times. The V call is TRBV30, the J call TRBJ1-2; D unclear. Germline V gene sequence: CDR1 GTSNPN, CDR2 SVGIG (reference sequence). The V end lost 3 bases, the J end lost 5 bases, and 13 bases lay between the germline ends. CDR3 length: 13 amino acids. The CDR3 reads CAWRPSGWYGYTF. CDR3 DNA sequence: TGTGCCTGGAGGCCCTCTGGGTGGTATGGCTACACCTTC. The complete variable domain, with remaining parts taken from reference TRBV30 and TRBJ1-2, reads SQTIHQWPATLVQPVGSPLSLECTVEGTSNPNLYWYRQAAGRGLQLLFYSVGIGQISSEVPQNLSASRPQDRQFILSSKKLLLSDSGFYLCAWRPSGWYGYTFGSGTRLTVV.

This clonotype was seen a few times. V gene TRBV20-1 combines with J gene TRBJ1-1; possibly TRBD1 for D (5 bases). V lost 4 bases, J lost 1 base, and 10 bases lay in between. CDR3 length: 13 amino acids. Germline V lookup: CDR1 DFQATT, CDR2 SNEGSKA (reference sequence). In DNA, the CDR3 is TGCAGTGCTATACGGCAGGGGAACACTGAAGCTTTCTTT. It specifies CSAIRQGNTEAFF.